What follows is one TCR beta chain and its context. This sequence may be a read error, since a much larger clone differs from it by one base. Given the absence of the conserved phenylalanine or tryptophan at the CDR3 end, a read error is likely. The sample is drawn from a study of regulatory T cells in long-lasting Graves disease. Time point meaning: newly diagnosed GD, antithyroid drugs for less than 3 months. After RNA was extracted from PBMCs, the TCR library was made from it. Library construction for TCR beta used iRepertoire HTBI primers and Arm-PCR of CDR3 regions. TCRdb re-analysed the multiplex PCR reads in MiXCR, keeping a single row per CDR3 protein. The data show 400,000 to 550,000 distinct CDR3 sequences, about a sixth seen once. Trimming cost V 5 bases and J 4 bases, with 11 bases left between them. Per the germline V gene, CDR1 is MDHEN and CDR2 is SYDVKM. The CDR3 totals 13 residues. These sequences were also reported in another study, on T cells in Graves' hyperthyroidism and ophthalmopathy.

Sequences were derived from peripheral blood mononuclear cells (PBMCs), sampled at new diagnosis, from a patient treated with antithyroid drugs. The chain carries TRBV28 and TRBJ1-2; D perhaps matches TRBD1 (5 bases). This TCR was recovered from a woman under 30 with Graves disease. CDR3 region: CASSIGDLYGYTS. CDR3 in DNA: TGTGCCAGCAGTATAGGGGACCTCTATGGCTACACCTCC.